This TCR beta chain was sequenced during a study of blood T cell repertoires in COVID-19. Background on the study: The study drew acute and convalescent COVID-19 samples from the United States, Italy and Spain. PBMCs, B-cell-depleted T cells, or T cells were the source of the cDNA or gDNA that made up the material.

As originally analysed: The authors estimated nucleated cell counts from reference gene primer amplification. The protocol was immunoSEQ multiplex PCR, while the TCRdb copy is restricted to in-frame clones and leaves out a portion. That table supplies the V and J calls and clone size; D and trimming were determined from the DNA. Among some 82,000 clones listed, about four fifths were seen once. The junction had 1 base not matched to a gene; V was cut back by 6 bases and J by 5 bases. This CDR3 is built from 12 residues. Germline CDR1 SGHAT, CDR2 FQNNGV. Sample: peripheral blood. The chain recombines TRBV11-2 with TRBJ1-2, with 9 bases lining up with TRBD1. This receptor was obtained from a man at least 80 years old with active or convalescent COVID-19. CDR3 DNA: TGTGCCAGCAGGGACAGGGGATATGGCTACACCTTC. This codes for CASRDRGYGYTF.